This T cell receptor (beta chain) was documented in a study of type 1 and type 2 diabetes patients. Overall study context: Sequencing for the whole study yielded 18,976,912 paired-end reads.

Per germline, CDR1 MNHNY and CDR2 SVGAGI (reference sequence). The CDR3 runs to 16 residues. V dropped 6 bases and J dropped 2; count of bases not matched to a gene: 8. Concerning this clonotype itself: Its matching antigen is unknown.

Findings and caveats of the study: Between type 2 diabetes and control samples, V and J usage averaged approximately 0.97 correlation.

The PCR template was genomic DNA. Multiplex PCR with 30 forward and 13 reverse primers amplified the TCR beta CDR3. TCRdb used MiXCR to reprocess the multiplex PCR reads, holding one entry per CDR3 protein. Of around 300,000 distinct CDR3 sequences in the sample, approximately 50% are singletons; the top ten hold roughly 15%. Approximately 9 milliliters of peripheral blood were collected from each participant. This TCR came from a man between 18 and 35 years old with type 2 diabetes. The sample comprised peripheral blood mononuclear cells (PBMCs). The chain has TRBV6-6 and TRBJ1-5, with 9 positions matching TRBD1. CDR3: CASSHEDRGGNQPQHF. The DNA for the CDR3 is TGTGCCAGCAGCCACGAGGACAGGGGAGGCAATCAGCCCCAGCATTTT.